Each of the 10 T cell receptor beta chains below was sequenced from the same sample in a study of CD8+ T cells in alopecia areata. TCR sequencing used cDNA made by reverse transcription of extracted RNA. The protocol was immunoSEQ multiplex PCR, while the TCRdb copy is restricted to in-frame clones and leaves out a portion. Counted here are 95,000 to 150,000 clones, approximately 47% occurring once; the ten biggest clones make up approximately 10%. The specimen was NKG2D-low CD8+ T cells sorted from blood. These receptors all come from a human donor with alopecia areata.

This clone was seen more than once but under ten times. The chain has TRBV11-2 and TRBJ2-3; TRBD1 aligns across 9 bases. The CDR3 loop spans 14 amino acids. V dropped 6 bases and J dropped 5; count of bases not matched to a gene: 6. Germline V CDR1 and CDR2: SGHAT, FQNNGV. The CDR3 here is CASRPGQGLDTQYF. The CDR3 DNA reads as TGTGCCAGCAGGCCGGGACAGGGACTAGATACGCAGTATTTT.

This clone has only a few counts. The rearrangement uses TRBV29-1 and TRBJ1-2; D uncertain. This CDR3 comprises 11 residues. V was trimmed by 6 bases and J by 7 bases, leaving 12 bases between them. Germline values: CDR1 SQVTM, CDR2 ANQGSEA. CDR3 protein: CSVENERGYTF. Here the CDR3 DNA reads TGCAGCGTCGAAAACGAGCGTGGCTACACCTTC.

This clone was picked up one time. The rearrangement links TRBV2 to TRBJ1-1; no clear D. Germline-derived CDR1 and CDR2 are SNHLY and FYNNEI. V was shortened by 0 bases and J by 0 bases, with 11 bases between the two germline ends. The CDR3 contains 16 residues. The CDR3 DNA reads TGTGCCAGCAGTGAAGCGCAGAAGGAGATGAACACTGAAGCTTTCTTT. It is translated as CASSEAQKEMNTEAFF.

Note on this clone: One junction end disagrees with the germline gene, perhaps due to a read error. V gene TRBV5-1 combines with J gene TRBJ2-5; D gene unclear. Germline V gives CDR1 SGHRS, CDR2 YFSETQ. The CDR3 has 10 residues. CDR3 nucleotide sequence: TGCGCCAGCAGCCAACAACCTCCGGACTTC. This sequence encodes CASSQQPPDF.

This chain connects TRBV30 to TRBJ2-1; D possibly corresponds to TRBD2 (6 bases). V was cut by 2 bases and J by 5 bases, with 19 bases left in between. Germline V CDR1 and CDR2: GTSNPN, SVGIG (reference sequence). This CDR3 is 16 amino acids long. In DNA, the CDR3 is TGTGCCTGGAGTTTCCCTTGGGGGGTAGACGACAATGAGCAGTTCTTC. This translates into CAWSFPWGVDDNEQFF.

The chain links TRBV20-1 to TRBJ1-6; D ambiguous. The V gene lost 0 bases and the J gene lost 9 bases, with 3 bases spanning the gap. Germline V lookup: CDR1 DFQATT, CDR2 SNEGSKA (reference sequence). The CDR3 covers 11 residues. CDR3 nucleotide sequence: TGCAGTGCTAGAGATGGTTCACCCCTCCACTTT. This sequence encodes CSARDGSPLHF.

The V and J genes are TRBV29-1 and TRBJ2-7, with D possibly matching TRBD2 (5 bases). The CDR3 totals 11 residues. The V gene's germline CDR1 is SQVTM and CDR2 ANQGSEA. V shed 7 bases and J shed 7 bases, with 14 bases lying between them. DNA for the CDR3: TGCAGCGGCTACCACACGGGGGAGCAGTACTTC. This gives the protein CSGYHTGEQYF.

The sample holds a few counts of this clone. This chain connects TRBV29-1 to TRBJ2-5; either TRBD1 or TRBD2 may fit D (5 bases each). There are 11 residues in the CDR3. V was cut by 6 bases and J by 4 bases, with 9 bases left in between. Germline values: CDR1 SQVTM, CDR2 ANQGSEA. Here the CDR3 DNA reads TGCAGCGTGAGGGGCGCAGAGACCCAGTACTTC. It yields the protein CSVRGAETQYF.

The chain uses TRBV27 and TRBJ1-2, with D maybe TRBD1 (5 bases). The ends were cut back, 5 bases at V and 3 bases at J, with 13 bases in the middle. The length of the CDR3 is 14 residues. Germline CDR1 MNHEY, CDR2 SMNVEV (reference sequence). CDR3: CASSPGRDDYGYTF. The CDR3 DNA reads as TGTGCCAGCAGTCCCGGCAGGGACGACTATGGCTACACCTTC.

This clone was counted between two and nine times. This chain joins TRBV14 and TRBJ1-2; unclear D gene. The CDR3 has 12 amino acids. Per the germline V gene, CDR1 is SGHDN and CDR2 is FVKESK. V lost 1 base and J 10 bases, leaving 10 bases between the germline ends. The CDR3 DNA sequence: TGTGCCAGCAGCCAAGTTACGGCACCCTACACCTTC. Translation gives CASSQVTAPYTF.